This TCR beta chain stems from a study of T-cell reconstitution after alpha-beta-depleted transplantation in children. Germline loops: CDR1 SGHTA, CDR2 FQGTGA. CDR3 size: 12 residues. V was trimmed by 5 bases and J by 10 bases, leaving 14 bases between them. Overall study findings and caveats: In patients about two months after transplant, alpha-beta T cells reportedly arose from several hundred expanded graft clones. Recipient T cells and thymic progenitors that survived gave rise to the high TCRbeta diversity observed at day 60 in some patients. At one year after transplant, newly produced T cells mostly accounted for T-cell counts and diversity.

A TCRbeta library incorporating unique molecular identifiers was prepared. TCRdb reprocessed the PCR reads via MiXCR and lists one record per CDR3 protein. Here the sample spans just under 150,000 distinct CDR3 sequences, more than 8% being singletons. This clonotype occurred many times. Its antigen remains unidentified. The TCR was taken from a female patient aged 2 to 10 who had a stem cell transplant for congenital amegakaryocytic thrombocytopenia, so the T cells may come from the graft donor. The rearrangement joins TRBV7-3 to TRBJ1-1; possibly TRBD1 for D (5 bases). The sequenced sample was PBMCs, mostly from graft donor cells, obtained 180 days after TCRalphabeta/CD19-depleted stem cell transplant. The CDR3 coding sequence is TGTGCCAGCAGCCCAAGGTTGGGGGGAGCTTTCTTT. Protein: CASSPRLGGAFF.